This T cell receptor (beta chain) was identified during a study of T cell responses to AZD1222 COVID-19 vaccine (dated by TCRdb to the early 2020s). For context, the study as a whole: AZD1222 recipients given second doses at about 4 weeks or at about 12 weeks were pooled, since spike-specific TCR depth and breadth were not found to differ between the two schedules. TCR sequencing was performed for about 240 trial participants, of whom around 200 were given two doses of AZD1222 and approximately 26 were given two doses of MenACWY control vaccine. Enrollment into the trials was organized by age into subgroups of 18-55, 56-69 and 70-plus years, and those subgroups contained approximately 150, 30 and 60 TCR-sequenced participants, respectively. Broader findings and caveats from the paper: After two AZD1222 doses, both the breadth and the depth of spike-specific TCRs were significantly higher than at day 0 and than in MenACWY recipients. Because no day 14 peak-response samples were available, repertoires were characterized only after the peak T cell response. Only 5 to 7 AZD1222 recipients were SARS-CoV-2 seropositive at baseline, limiting conclusions about previously exposed vaccinees. Epitopes outside the regions mutated in the B.1.351 and B.1.1.7 variants were reportedly recognized by nearly half of the unique spike-specific TCRs. In the small 56-69-year group, the increase in depth fell short of significance, most likely because of low power. Most participants were white British and females outnumbered males, and the authors suggested that clonal diversity may have been underestimated. Vaccine-associated CD4 TCRs spanned the whole spike protein, with dominant responses in regions 160-218 and 743-854.

As to this clone: The specificity of this receptor is unknown. No base quality information exists; no much larger clone differs at one position.

The time point label corresponds to: baseline before first vaccination. Vaccinee samples were obtained from the UK trials COV001 and COV002, which included a single-blind randomized controlled phase 2/3 trial of AZD1222 (ChAdOx1 nCoV-19) in healthy adults. For TCRbeta chain sequencing, PBMC samples were collected from trial participants at day 0 and at day 28 after the second dose. The CDR3 regions of human TCRbeta chains were subjected to immunosequencing. For the original study's pipeline: Repertoire TCRs were matched against a reference library of SARS-CoV-2-specific TCRs generated with the MIRA antigen-specificity platform. Breadth was defined as the fraction of unique TCRs that were SARS-CoV-2-associated. Depth was defined as the fraction of total T cells that were SARS-CoV-2-associated. Using the MIRA data, each spike-specific TCR was mapped to the spike region that the TCR reacts to and placed in a CD4 or CD8 class. Log10-transformed breadth and depth values were compared by one-way ANOVA with Sidak's multiple comparisons tests. TCRdb re-hosts the immuneACCESS table, in-frame sequences only. Its copies lack some clones; in the studies checked, an unresolved V gene accounts for under half of them, and the cause for the rest is not known. That table gives V, J and clone size, and the DNA gave D and trimming. This sample lists 55,000 to 75,000 clones; around 83% were detected once. The top ten clones comprise 9.5% to 13% of the sample.

V has 4 bases trimmed and J has 5 bases trimmed; junction bases matching no gene number 12. The CDR3 runs 17 amino acids, cysteine and phenylalanine included. CDR3 DNA is the only sequence kept; it has 51 bases, read in frame from the first base. The germline V gene specifies MNHNS as CDR1 and SASEGT as CDR2. The chain employs TRBV6-1 and TRBJ1-1, and 11 junction bases match TRBD1. The sequencing used peripheral blood, collected on day 0 of AZD1222 vaccination. The clonotype was recovered from an adult in good health. The CDR3 loop reads CASSARLGQGAGTEAFF. The nucleotide sequence reads as follows: TGTGCCAGCAGTGCAAGACTTGGACAGGGGGCTGGAACTGAAGCTTTCTTT.